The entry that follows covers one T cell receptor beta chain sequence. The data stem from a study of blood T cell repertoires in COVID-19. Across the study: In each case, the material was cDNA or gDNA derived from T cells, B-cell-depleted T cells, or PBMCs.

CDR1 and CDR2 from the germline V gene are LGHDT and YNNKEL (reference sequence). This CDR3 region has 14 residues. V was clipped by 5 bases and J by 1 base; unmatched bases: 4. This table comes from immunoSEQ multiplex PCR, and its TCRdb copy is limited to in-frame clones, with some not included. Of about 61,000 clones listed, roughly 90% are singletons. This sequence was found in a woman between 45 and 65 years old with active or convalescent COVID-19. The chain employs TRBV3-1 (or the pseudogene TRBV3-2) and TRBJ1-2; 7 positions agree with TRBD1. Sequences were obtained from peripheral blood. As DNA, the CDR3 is TGTGCCAGCAGCAACAGGGGCCTTAACTATGGCTACACCTTC. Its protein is CASSNRGLNYGYTF.